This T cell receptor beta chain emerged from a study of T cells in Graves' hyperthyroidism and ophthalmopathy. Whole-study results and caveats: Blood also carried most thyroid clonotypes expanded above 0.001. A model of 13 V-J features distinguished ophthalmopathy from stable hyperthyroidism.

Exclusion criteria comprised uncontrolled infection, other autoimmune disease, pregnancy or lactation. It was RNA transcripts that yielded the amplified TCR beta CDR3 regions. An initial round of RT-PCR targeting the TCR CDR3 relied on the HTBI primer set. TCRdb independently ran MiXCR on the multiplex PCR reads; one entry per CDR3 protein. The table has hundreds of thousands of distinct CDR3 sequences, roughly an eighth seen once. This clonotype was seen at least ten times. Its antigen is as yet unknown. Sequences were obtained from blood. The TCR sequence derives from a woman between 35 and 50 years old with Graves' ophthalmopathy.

This CDR3 is CASTGQGHEQYF. As DNA, the CDR3 is TGTGCCAGCACGGGACAGGGTCATGAGCAGTACTTC. The chain recombines TRBV28 with TRBJ2-7; TRBD1 aligns across 9 bases. Germline V lookup: CDR1 MDHEN, CDR2 SYDVKM. The CDR3 length is 12 residues. V gave up 7 bases and J gave up 7 bases; unmatched junction bases: 5.